This T cell receptor beta chain stems from a study of CD4+ T cells in melanoma. General study points: In melanoma, neoantigen-specific CD4+ T cells reportedly differed in differentiation state. CD8+ T cell, macrophage and B cell function reportedly correlated with neoantigen-specific CD4+ T cells.

Assay: immunoSEQ multiplex PCR; the TCRdb copy retains only in-frame clones and omits some. The sample yields a few thousand clones, more than 50% seen once. V lost 3 bases, J lost 0 bases, and 10 bases lay in between. CDR1 and CDR2 from the germline V gene are SGDLS and YYNGEE. The CDR3 is 15 amino acids. Regarding this clone: What it binds is not known.

The sequenced material came from cells from a culture (not recorded whether cultured in vitro). The chain couples TRBV9 to TRBJ1-5; tentatively, D is TRBD1 (5 bases). The receptor's source is a human donor with melanoma. The CDR3 loop reads CASSAGGYSNQPQHF. The CDR3 bases are TGTGCCAGCAGCGCGGGGGGGTATAGCAATCAGCCCCAGCATTTT.